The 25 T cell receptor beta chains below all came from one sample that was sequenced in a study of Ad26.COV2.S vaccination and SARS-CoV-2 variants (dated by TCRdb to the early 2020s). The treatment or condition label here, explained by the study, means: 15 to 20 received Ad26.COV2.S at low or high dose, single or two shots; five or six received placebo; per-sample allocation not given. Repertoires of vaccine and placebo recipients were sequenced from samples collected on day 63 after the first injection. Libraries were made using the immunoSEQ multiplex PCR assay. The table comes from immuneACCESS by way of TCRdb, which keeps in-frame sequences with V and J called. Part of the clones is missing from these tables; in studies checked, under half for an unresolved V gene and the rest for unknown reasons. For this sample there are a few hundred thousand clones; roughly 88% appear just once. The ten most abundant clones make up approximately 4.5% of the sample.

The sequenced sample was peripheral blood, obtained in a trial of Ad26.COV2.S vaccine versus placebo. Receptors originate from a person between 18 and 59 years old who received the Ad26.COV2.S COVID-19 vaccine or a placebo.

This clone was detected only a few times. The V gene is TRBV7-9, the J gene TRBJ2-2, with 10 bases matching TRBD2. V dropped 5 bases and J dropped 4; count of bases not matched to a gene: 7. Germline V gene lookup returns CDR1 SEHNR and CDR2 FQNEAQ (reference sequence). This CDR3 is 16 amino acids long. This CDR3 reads CASSVTGTSVTGELFF. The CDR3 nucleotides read TGTGCCAGCAGCGTCACCGGGACTAGCGTCACCGGGGAGCTGTTTTTT.

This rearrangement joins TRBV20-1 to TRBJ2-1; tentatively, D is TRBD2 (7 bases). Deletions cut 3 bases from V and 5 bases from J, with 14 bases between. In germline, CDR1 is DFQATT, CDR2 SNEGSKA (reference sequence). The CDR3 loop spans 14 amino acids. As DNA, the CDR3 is TGCAGTGCTAGTAACGGGGGGCTACACAATGAGCAGTTCTTC. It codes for CSASNGGLHNEQFF.

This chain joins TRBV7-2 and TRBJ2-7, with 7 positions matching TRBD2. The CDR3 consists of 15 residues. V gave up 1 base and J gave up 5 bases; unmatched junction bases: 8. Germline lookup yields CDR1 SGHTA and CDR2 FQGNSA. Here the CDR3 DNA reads TGTGCCAGCAGCTTAGACGGCGGGAGTACCCACGAGCAGTACTTC. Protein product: CASSLDGGSTHEQYF.

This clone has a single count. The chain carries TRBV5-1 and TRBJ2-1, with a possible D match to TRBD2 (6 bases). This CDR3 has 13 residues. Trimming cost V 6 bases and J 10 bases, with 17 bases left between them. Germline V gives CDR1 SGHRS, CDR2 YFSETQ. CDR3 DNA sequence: TGCGCCAGCATGATTCCGGAGGGGAGGGAGCAGTTCTTC. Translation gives CASMIPEGREQFF.

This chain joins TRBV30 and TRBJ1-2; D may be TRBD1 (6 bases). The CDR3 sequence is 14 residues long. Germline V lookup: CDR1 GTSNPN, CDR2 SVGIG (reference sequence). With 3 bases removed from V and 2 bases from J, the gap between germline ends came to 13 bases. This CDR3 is CAWSDQGPNYGYTF. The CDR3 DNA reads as TGTGCCTGGAGCGACCAGGGGCCGAACTATGGCTACACCTTC. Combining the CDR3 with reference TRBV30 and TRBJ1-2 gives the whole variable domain SQTIHQWPATLVQPVGSPLSLECTVEGTSNPNLYWYRQAAGRGLQLLFYSVGIGQISSEVPQNLSASRPQDRQFILSSKKLLLSDSGFYLCAWSDQGPNYGYTFGSGTRLTVV.

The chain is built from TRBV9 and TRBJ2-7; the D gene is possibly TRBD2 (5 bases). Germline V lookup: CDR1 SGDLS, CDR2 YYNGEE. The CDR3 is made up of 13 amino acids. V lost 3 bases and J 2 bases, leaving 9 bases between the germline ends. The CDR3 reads CASSASGAYEQYF. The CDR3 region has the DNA TGTGCCAGCAGCGCCTCCGGGGCCTACGAGCAGTACTTC.

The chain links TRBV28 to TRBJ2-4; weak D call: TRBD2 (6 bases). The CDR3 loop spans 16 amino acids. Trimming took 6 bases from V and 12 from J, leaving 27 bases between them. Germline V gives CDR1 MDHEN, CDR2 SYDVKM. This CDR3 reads CASRPRLVKDGVGQYF. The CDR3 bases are TGTGCCAGCAGACCAAGACTAGTTAAGGATGGGGTGGGTCAGTACTTC.

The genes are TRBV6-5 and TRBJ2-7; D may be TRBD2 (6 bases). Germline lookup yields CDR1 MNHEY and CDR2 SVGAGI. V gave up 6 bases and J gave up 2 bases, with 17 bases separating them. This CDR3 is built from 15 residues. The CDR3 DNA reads TGTGCCAGCAGCGCAAGGGAGGCAGGGACCTACGAGCAGTACTTC. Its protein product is CASSAREAGTYEQYF.

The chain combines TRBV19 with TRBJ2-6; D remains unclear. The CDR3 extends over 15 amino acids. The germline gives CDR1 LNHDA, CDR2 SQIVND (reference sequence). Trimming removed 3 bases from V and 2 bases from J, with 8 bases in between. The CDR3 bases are TGTGCCAGTAGTATCGAAAATGCTGGGGCCAACGTCCTGACTTTC. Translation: CASSIENAGANVLTF.

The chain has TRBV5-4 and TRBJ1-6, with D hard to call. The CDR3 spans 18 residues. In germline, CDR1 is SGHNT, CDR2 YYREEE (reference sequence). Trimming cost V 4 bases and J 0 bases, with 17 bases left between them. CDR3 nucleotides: TGTGCCAGCAGCACCCAGACGGCCGGTAGCTCCTATAATTCACCCCTCCACTTT. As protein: CASSTQTAGSSYNSPLHF.

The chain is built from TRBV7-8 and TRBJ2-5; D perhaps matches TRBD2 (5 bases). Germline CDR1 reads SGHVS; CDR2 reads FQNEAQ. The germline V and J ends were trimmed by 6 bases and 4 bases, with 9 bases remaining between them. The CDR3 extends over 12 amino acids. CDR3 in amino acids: CASRAGLETQYF. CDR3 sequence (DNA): TGTGCCAGCAGGGCTGGACTAGAGACCCAGTACTTC.

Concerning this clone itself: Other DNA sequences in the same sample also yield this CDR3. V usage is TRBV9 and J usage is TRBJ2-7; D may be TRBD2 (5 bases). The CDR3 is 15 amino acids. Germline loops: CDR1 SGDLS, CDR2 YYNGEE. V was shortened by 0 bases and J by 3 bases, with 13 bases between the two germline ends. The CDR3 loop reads CASSVGGRSSYEQYF. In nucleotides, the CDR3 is TGTGCCAGCAGCGTAGGAGGGCGTAGTAGCTACGAGCAGTACTTC.

The CDR3 DNA is TGTGCCAGCAGCGACACAGCGATAGCCAAAAACATTCAGTACTTC. Encoded protein: CASSDTAIAKNIQYF. This chain joins TRBV27 and TRBJ2-4; the D is unclear. The CDR3 loop spans 15 amino acids. Germline V gene sequence: CDR1 MNHEY, CDR2 SMNVEV (reference sequence). V gave up 6 bases and J gave up 0 bases, with 12 bases separating them.

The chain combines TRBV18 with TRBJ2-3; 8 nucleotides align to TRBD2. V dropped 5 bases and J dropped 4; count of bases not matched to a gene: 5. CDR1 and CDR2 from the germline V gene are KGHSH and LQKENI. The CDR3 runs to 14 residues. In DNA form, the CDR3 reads TGTGCCAGCTCAGAACTAGCGGAGGCAGATACGCAGTATTTT. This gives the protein CASSELAEADTQYF.

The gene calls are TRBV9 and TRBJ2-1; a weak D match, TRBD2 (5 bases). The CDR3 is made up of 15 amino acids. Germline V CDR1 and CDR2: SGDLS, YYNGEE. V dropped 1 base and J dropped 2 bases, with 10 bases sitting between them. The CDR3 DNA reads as TGTGCCAGCAGCGTAAGCTGGGAGCCCTACAATGAGCAGTTCTTC. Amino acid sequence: CASSVSWEPYNEQFF. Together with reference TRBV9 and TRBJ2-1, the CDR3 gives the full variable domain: DSGVTQTPKHLITATGQRVTLRCSPRSGDLSVYWYQQSLDQGLQFLIQYYNGEERAKGNILERFSAQQFPDLHSELNLSSLELGDSALYFCASSVSWEPYNEQFFGPGTRLTVL.

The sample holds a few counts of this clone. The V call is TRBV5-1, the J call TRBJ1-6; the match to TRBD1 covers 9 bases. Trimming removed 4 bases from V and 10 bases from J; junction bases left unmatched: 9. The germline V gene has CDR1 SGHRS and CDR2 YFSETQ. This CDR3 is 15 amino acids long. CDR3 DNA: TGCGCCAGCAGCCTAAGGACAGGGGATTACTCACCCCTCCACTTT. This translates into CASSLRTGDYSPLHF.

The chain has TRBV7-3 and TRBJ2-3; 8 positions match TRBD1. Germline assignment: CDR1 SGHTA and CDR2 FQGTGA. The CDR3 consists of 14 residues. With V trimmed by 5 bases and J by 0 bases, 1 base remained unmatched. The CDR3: CASSGQGSTDTQYF. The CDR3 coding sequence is TGTGCCAGCAGCGGACAGGGAAGCACAGATACGCAGTATTTT. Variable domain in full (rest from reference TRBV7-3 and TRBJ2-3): GAGVSQTPSNKVTEKGKYVELRCDPISGHTALYWYRQSLGQGPEFLIYFQGTGAADDSGLPNDRFFAVRPEGSVSTLKIQRTERGDSAVYLCASSGQGSTDTQYFGPGTRLTVL.

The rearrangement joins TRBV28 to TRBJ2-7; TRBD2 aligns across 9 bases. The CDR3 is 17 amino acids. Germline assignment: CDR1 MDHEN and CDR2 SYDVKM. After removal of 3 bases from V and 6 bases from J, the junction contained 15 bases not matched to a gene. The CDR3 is CASSFSPPSGDLLEQYF. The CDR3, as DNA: TGTGCCAGCAGTTTCTCCCCCCCTAGCGGGGACCTTCTCGAGCAGTACTTC. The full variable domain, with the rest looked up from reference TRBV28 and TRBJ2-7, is DVKVTQSSRYLVKRTGEKVFLECVQDMDHENMFWYRQDPGLGLRLIYFSYDVKMKEKGDIPEGYSVSREKKERFSLILESASTNQTSMYLCASSFSPPSGDLLEQYFGPGTRLTVT.

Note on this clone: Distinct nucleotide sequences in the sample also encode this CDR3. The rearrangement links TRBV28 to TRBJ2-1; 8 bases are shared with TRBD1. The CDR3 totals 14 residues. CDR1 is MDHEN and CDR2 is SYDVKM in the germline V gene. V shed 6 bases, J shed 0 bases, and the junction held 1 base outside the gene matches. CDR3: CASSTGGSYNEQFF. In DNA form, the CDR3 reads TGTGCCAGCAGCACAGGGGGCTCCTACAATGAGCAGTTCTTC.

The CDR3 DNA follows: TGTGCCAGCAGTCCCCAGCTAGCGCCGAGCTCCTACAATGAGCAGTTCTTC. Protein sequence: CASSPQLAPSSYNEQFF. V and J are TRBV2 and TRBJ2-1; the D gene is possibly TRBD2 (6 bases). This CDR3 comprises 17 residues. V was pared by 5 bases and J by 0 bases, with 17 bases between. CDR1 and CDR2 from the germline V gene are SNHLY and FYNNEI.

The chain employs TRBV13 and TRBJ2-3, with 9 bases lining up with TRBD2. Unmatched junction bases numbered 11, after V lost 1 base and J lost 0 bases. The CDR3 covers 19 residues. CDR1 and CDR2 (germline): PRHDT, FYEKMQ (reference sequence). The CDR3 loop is CASSLVVAGVYESTDTQYF. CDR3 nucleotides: TGTGCCAGCAGCTTAGTTGTAGCGGGAGTCTACGAGAGCACAGATACGCAGTATTTT.

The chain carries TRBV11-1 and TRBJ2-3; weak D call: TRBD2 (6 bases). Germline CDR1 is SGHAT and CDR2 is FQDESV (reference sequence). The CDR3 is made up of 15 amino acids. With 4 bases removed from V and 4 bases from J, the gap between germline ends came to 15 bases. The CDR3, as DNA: TGTGCCAGCAGCTCCCTAGAAGGAGGGGCAGATACGCAGTATTTT. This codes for CASSSLEGGADTQYF.

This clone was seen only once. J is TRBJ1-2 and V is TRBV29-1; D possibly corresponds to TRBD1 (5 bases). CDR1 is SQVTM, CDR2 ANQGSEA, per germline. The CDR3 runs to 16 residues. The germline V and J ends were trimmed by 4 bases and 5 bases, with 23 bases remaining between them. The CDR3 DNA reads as TGCAGCGTTGGCCCCTCGGGACTTGTCCAAGGTTATGGCTACACCTTC. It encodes CSVGPSGLVQGYGYTF.

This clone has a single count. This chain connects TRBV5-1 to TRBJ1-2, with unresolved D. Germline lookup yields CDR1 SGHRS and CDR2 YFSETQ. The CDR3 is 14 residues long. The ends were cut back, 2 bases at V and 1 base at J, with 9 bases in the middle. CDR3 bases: TGCGCCAGCAGCTTTGGCGTCAGTAACTATGGCTACACCTTC. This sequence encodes CASSFGVSNYGYTF.

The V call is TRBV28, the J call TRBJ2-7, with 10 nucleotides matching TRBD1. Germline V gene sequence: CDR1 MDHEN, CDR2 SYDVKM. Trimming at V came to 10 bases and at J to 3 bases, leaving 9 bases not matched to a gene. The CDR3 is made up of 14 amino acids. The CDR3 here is CATIRTGGVYEQYF. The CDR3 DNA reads TGTGCCACCATCCGGACAGGGGGAGTCTACGAGCAGTACTTC.